Below are 23 T cell receptor beta chains sequenced from a single sample in a study of T cell responses to AZD1222 COVID-19 vaccine. This table comes from immunoSEQ multiplex PCR, and its TCRdb copy is limited to in-frame clones, with some not included. This sample carries 180,000 or so clones, about nine tenths of them seen once, and the ten largest clones take roughly 2%. The sequenced sample was peripheral blood, obtained 28 days after the second AZD1222 dose. The source of these receptors is an adult who received the AZD1222 COVID-19 vaccine.

The chain carries TRBV7-8 and TRBJ1-3; 7 nucleotides line up with TRBD1. The CDR3 consists of 14 residues. Germline CDR1 and CDR2: SGHVS and FQNEAQ. V dropped 4 bases and J dropped 3; count of bases not matched to a gene: 3. CDR3 sequence: CASSSNRGGNTIYF. For the CDR3, the DNA is TGTGCCAGCAGCTCAAACAGGGGTGGAAACACCATATATTTT.

The DNA of the CDR3 is TGTGCCAGCGGAACCCTCCGTGGAAACACCATATATTTT. It yields the protein CASGTLRGNTIYF. The J gene is TRBJ1-3, the V gene TRBV25-1, with D unclear. V gave up 8 bases and J gave up 3 bases, with 11 bases separating them. Germline V lookup: CDR1 MGHDK, CDR2 SYGVNS. The CDR3 spans 13 residues. Complete variable domain (other parts from reference TRBV25-1 and TRBJ1-3): EADIYQTPRYLVIGTGKKITLECSQTMGHDKMYWYQQDPGMELHLIHYSYGVNSTEKGDLSSESTVSRIRTEHFPLTLESARPSHTSQYLCASGTLRGNTIYFGEGSWLTVV.

The J gene is TRBJ1-6, the V gene TRBV19; the match to TRBD1 covers 7 bases. The CDR3 sequence is 13 residues long. After removal of 5 bases from V and 7 bases from J, the junction contained 2 bases not matched to a gene. Germline lookup yields CDR1 LNHDA and CDR2 SQIVND (reference sequence). The CDR3 region has the DNA TGTGCCAGTAGTCGGGACAGAAATTCACCCCTCCACTTT. It yields the protein CASSRDRNSPLHF.

V gene TRBV30 combines with J gene TRBJ1-2; maybe TRBD1 (5 bases). This CDR3 has 12 residues. Between the trimmed V and J ends, which lost 4 bases and 4 bases, there was a span of 10 bases. The V gene's germline CDR1 is GTSNPN and CDR2 SVGIG (reference sequence). The CDR3 coding sequence is TGTGCCTGGAACCAGGGTGGCTATGGCTACACCTTC. Translation: CAWNQGGYGYTF.

The chain uses TRBV21-1 and TRBJ2-5; no DNA check was done on the table's D call, TRBD2. TRBV21-1 represents a pseudogene. The CDR3 has 13 residues. The CDR3 spells CARERGPRETQYF. CDR3 sequence (DNA): TGTGCCAGGGAGCGGGGGCCGAGGGAGACCCAGTACTTC.

This chain connects TRBV27 to TRBJ1-1; D is unresolved. The CDR3 consists of 15 residues. Trimming shortened V by 3 bases and J by 4 bases, and 15 bases separated the two germline ends. Germline V gene sequence: CDR1 MNHEY, CDR2 SMNVEV (reference sequence). Written as DNA, the CDR3 is TGTGCCAGCAGTTTGCAAGGGCCCTACCCCACTGAAGCTTTCTTT. Its protein product is CASSLQGPYPTEAFF.

The chain uses TRBV7-9 and TRBJ2-2; D is unresolved. The CDR3 is made up of 16 amino acids. Trimming took off 3 bases at V and 6 bases at J, with 17 bases between the two ends. CDR1 and CDR2 from the germline V gene are SEHNR and FQNEAQ (reference sequence). The CDR3 sequence is CASSFYLLGSPGELFF. The CDR3 bases are TGTGCCAGCAGCTTCTACCTTCTAGGATCCCCCGGGGAGCTGTTTTTT.

CDR3 sequence: CASRPAGTSTEAFF. CDR3 DNA: TGCGCCAGCAGGCCCGCCGGGACATCCACTGAAGCTTTCTTT. The V and J genes are TRBV5-1 and TRBJ1-1; weak D call: TRBD1 (6 bases). The CDR3 has 14 residues. Trimming left V 5 bases short and J 4 bases short, with 15 bases between. The germline V gene has CDR1 SGHRS and CDR2 YFSETQ.

This chain connects TRBV18 to TRBJ2-7; possible D gene TRBD1, 6 bases. CDR1 is KGHSH, CDR2 LQKENI, per germline. The CDR3 runs 18 residues. The V end lost 4 bases, the J end lost 12 bases, and 34 bases lay between the germline ends. The CDR3 nucleotides are TGTGCCAGCTCACTCTATGGGACATCACTACGAGCAGTACCGAGGGTGTACTTC. It translates to CASSLYGTSLRAVPRVYF.

This sequence joins TRBV4-1 and TRBJ1-4; the match to TRBD1 covers 9 bases. Germline assignment: CDR1 MGHRA and CDR2 YSYEKL. The CDR3 contains 17 residues. Trimming removed 1 base from V and 8 bases from J; junction bases left unmatched: 11. CDR3 loop: CASSQAYIGTGREKLFF. As DNA, the CDR3 is TGCGCCAGCAGCCAAGCCTATATCGGGACAGGGAGGGAAAAACTGTTTTTT.

The chain is built from TRBV29-1 and TRBJ1-2, with a possible D match to TRBD1 (5 bases). In germline, CDR1 is SQVTM, CDR2 ANQGSEA. Trimming removed 4 bases from V and 2 bases from J, with 14 bases in between. This CDR3 comprises 14 residues. The CDR3 coding sequence is TGCAGCGTTGCGGCCGGGGCCAGAAACTATGGCTACACCTTC. This sequence encodes CSVAAGARNYGYTF.

With respect to this clone: At the DNA level, this CDR3 is encoded by other sequences in the same sample as well. This chain connects TRBV27 to TRBJ2-5; 8 bases fit TRBD1. Germline values: CDR1 MNHEY, CDR2 SMNVEV (reference sequence). J was trimmed by 2 bases and V by 5 bases; bases with no gene match: 7. There are 15 residues in the CDR3. The CDR3 reads CASSPGTGVQETQYF. CDR3 DNA: TGTGCCAGCAGTCCCGGGACAGGAGTACAAGAGACCCAGTACTTC.

The chain recombines TRBV5-4 with TRBJ2-5; the match to TRBD1 covers 9 bases. This CDR3 is 14 amino acids long. V trimming: 4 bases; J trimming: 5 bases; junction bases outside the gene matches: 6. Germline CDR1 reads SGHNT; CDR2 reads YYREEE (reference sequence). The CDR3: CASSPQGAVETQYF. The DNA of the CDR3 is TGTGCCAGCAGCCCACAGGGGGCTGTTGAGACCCAGTACTTC. Variable domain in full (rest from reference TRBV5-4 and TRBJ2-5): ETGVTQSPTHLIKTRGQQVTLRCSSQSGHNTVSWYQQALGQGPQFIFQYYREEENGRGNFPPRFSGLQFPNYSSELNVNALELDDSALYLCASSPQGAVETQYFGPGTRLLVL.

CDR3 DNA sequence: TGTGCCACGCACGAAGCGGGAGGTTACAATGAGCAGTTCTTC. This sequence encodes CATHEAGGYNEQFF. The J gene is TRBJ2-1, the V gene TRBV2; 9 bases are a match to TRBD2. The germline V gene encodes CDR1 SNHLY and CDR2 FYNNEI. The CDR3 is made up of 14 amino acids. The J segment lost 4 bases and the V segment lost 10 bases, leaving 8 bases of the junction unmatched.

The V gene is TRBV6-6, the J gene TRBJ2-5; 8 nucleotides match TRBD1. The germline V gene encodes CDR1 MNHNY and CDR2 SVGAGI (reference sequence). The V and J ends lost 5 bases and 3 bases, in that order; junction bases with no gene match: 14. The CDR3 totals 17 residues. The CDR3 spells CASSQQPTGVWKETQYF. The CDR3 nucleotides are TGTGCCAGCAGTCAACAGCCGACAGGGGTTTGGAAAGAGACCCAGTACTTC.

The V and J genes are TRBV2 and TRBJ2-5; TRBD1 or TRBD2 may be the D gene (5 bases each). The CDR3 length is 13 residues. V was shortened by 8 bases and J by 5 bases, with 15 bases between the two germline ends. Germline CDR1 reads SNHLY; CDR2 reads FYNNEI. The CDR3 coding sequence is TGTGCCAGCGGGACCCAACGATGGGAGACCCAGTACTTC. It specifies CASGTQRWETQYF. Combining the CDR3 with reference TRBV2 and TRBJ2-5 gives the whole variable domain EPEVTQTPSHQVTQMGQEVILRCVPISNHLYFYWYRQILGQKVEFLVSFYNNEISEKSEIFDDQFSVERPDGSNFTLKIRSTKLEDSAMYFCASGTQRWETQYFGPGTRLLVL.

V usage is TRBV6-4 and J usage is TRBJ2-5; D not resolved. CDR1 MRHNA and CDR2 SNTAGT come from the germline V gene. The CDR3 extends over 16 amino acids. Trimming left V 6 bases short and J 1 base short, with 18 bases between. DNA for the CDR3: TGTGCCAGCAGGGCCGACATGTGTGCCTTCCAAGAGACCCAGTACTTC. Its protein is CASRADMCAFQETQYF.

This sequence joins TRBV6-1 and TRBJ1-2; D remains unclear. The CDR3 extends over 13 amino acids. Germline-derived CDR1 and CDR2 are MNHNS and SASEGT. V was clipped by 1 base and J by 8 bases, with 11 bases between them. The CDR3 reads CASSEVTTTGYTF. The CDR3 DNA reads as TGTGCCAGCAGTGAAGTGACAACAACGGGCTACACCTTC.

The rearrangement uses TRBV5-1 and TRBJ2-1; D unresolved. The CDR3 spans 13 residues. The germline V and J ends were trimmed by 3 bases and 4 bases, with 8 bases remaining between them. Germline CDR1 and CDR2: SGHRS and YFSETQ. Here the CDR3 reads CASSSLGYNEQFF. CDR3 nucleotides: TGCGCCAGCAGCTCCCTAGGTTACAATGAGCAGTTCTTC.

The CDR3 bases are TGTGCCAGCAGCCGGGACAGGGGGCGGTATCAGCCCCAGCATTTT. Its translation is CASSRDRGRYQPQHF. The rearrangement uses TRBV28 and TRBJ1-5; 12 bases line up with TRBD1. This CDR3 has 15 amino acids. Germline trimming cut 6 bases from V and 5 bases from J; bases unmatched to any gene: 5. Germline values: CDR1 MDHEN, CDR2 SYDVKM.

V and J are TRBV28 and TRBJ2-5, with D possibly being TRBD1 (6 bases). Germline V CDR1 and CDR2: MDHEN, SYDVKM. V was cut by 2 bases and J by 4 bases, with 8 bases left in between. The CDR3 is 13 amino acids. CDR3 DNA sequence: TGTGCCAGCAGTTTAGGGGGCAGAGAGACCCAGTACTTC. Residues: CASSLGGRETQYF.

The chain employs TRBV3-1 (or the pseudogene TRBV3-2) and TRBJ2-1; D unclear. Trimming removed 1 base from V and 4 bases from J, with 8 bases in between. CDR3 length equals 14 residues. CDR1 is LGHDT and CDR2 is YNNKEL in the germline V gene (reference sequence). The CDR3 DNA follows: TGTGCCAGCAGCCAAGTCCGGGTGTACAATGAGCAGTTCTTC. It specifies CASSQVRVYNEQFF.

The genes are TRBV27 and TRBJ1-1, with TRBD1 matching over 8 bases. V trimming: 6 bases; J trimming: 3 bases; junction bases outside the gene matches: 12. CDR1 and CDR2 (germline): MNHEY, SMNVEV (reference sequence). The CDR3 contains 16 residues. CDR3 sequence reads: CASSRTGPTGYTEAFF. DNA of the CDR3: TGTGCCAGCAGCCGGACAGGGCCCACGGGTTACACTGAAGCTTTCTTT.